The rows below give T cell receptor beta chains drawn from one sample of a study of T-cell reconstitution after alpha-beta-depleted transplantation in children. A single record per CDR3 protein comes from TCRdb applying MiXCR to the PCR reads. Of about 610,000 distinct CDR3 sequences listed, roughly a tenth are singletons. Sequences were derived from PBMCs from the stem cell graft donor, sampled from the stem cell graft. These receptor sequences come from a human donor who donated a stem cell graft to a child with acute myeloid leukemia. CDR3s leave out the opening cysteine and the closing phenylalanine or tryptophan.

j_gene	v_gene	CDR3aa
TRBJ2-2	TRBV9	ASSPTSGRMSGELF
TRBJ1-2	TRBV20-1	SAAGGDYGYT
TRBJ2-5	TRBV25-1	ASSDPGPRAGTQY
TRBJ2-5	TRBV7-2	ASSSWTGKGETQY
TRBJ2-7	TRBV29-1	SVGRTGLEQY
TRBJ2-3	TRBV12-3/TRBV12-4	ASRKRANPDTQY
TRBJ1-1	TRBV29-1	SDHRGSHEAF
TRBJ2-2	TRBV30	AWSPRYTGELF
TRBJ2-2	TRBV2	ASSRGLAGGTTGELF
TRBJ2-3	TRBV7-6	ASSPRDSRDTQY
TRBJ2-7	TRBV9	ASSVDPSSYEQY
TRBJ2-1	TRBV30	AWSQTGTNEQF
TRBJ2-2	TRBV5-1	ASSLVTGRTGELF